The 26 T cell receptor beta chains below were found in one sample sequenced in a study of blood T cell repertoires in COVID-19. Sequenced by immunoSEQ multiplex PCR; TCRdb stores in-frame clones only, minus some. Of tens of thousands of clones listed, about 95% are singletons. Sequenced: peripheral blood. The receptors were gathered from a human donor with active COVID-19. The donor label of this sample is uncertain.

The chain combines TRBV7-8 with TRBJ1-3; the match to TRBD1 covers 9 bases. V dropped 5 bases and J dropped 0; count of bases not matched to a gene: 8. The CDR3 spans 17 residues. Germline CDR1 and CDR2: SGHVS and FQNEAQ. The CDR3 loop reads CASSRAGQGYSGNTIYF. The DNA of the CDR3 is TGTGCCAGCAGCCGCGCCGGACAGGGGTACTCTGGAAACACCATATATTTT.

V and J are TRBV28 and TRBJ2-1; 7 bases are a match to TRBD1. The CDR3 is 12 residues long. V dropped 3 bases and J dropped 10; count of bases not matched to a gene: 3. CDR1 is MDHEN, CDR2 SYDVKM, per germline. The CDR3 reads CASSLATGEQFF. CDR3 sequence (DNA): TGTGCCAGCAGTTTGGCGACAGGGGAGCAGTTCTTC.

This clone is a singleton in its sample. The chain is built from TRBV23-1 and TRBJ2-3; TRBD1 agrees at 9 bases. TRBV23-1 is annotated as an ORF whose role is uncertain. J was trimmed by 4 bases and V by 6 bases; bases with no gene match: 14. The CDR3 consists of 17 residues. CDR3 protein: CASRLSGTGFRPDTQYF. CDR3 DNA: TGCGCCAGCAGACTCTCCGGGACAGGGTTTCGTCCAGATACGCAGTATTTT.

The V gene is TRBV11-2, the J gene TRBJ2-7, with a weak D call TRBD1 (6 bases). V dropped 5 bases and J dropped 7 bases, with 21 bases sitting between them. Germline V lookup: CDR1 SGHAT, CDR2 FQNNGV. The CDR3 sequence is 15 residues long. CDR3 DNA sequence: TGTGCCAGCAGCCCGAACAGGGACCTCGTGGGAGAGCAGTACTTC. It specifies CASSPNRDLVGEQYF.

The J gene is TRBJ2-7, the V gene TRBV12-5; perhaps TRBD2 as D (5 bases). CDR3 length equals 15 residues. Germline CDR1 and CDR2: LGHNT and FRNRAP. Trimming took off 1 base at V and 0 bases at J, with 10 bases between the two ends. CDR3 coding DNA: TGTGCTAGTGGTTTGGATAGCGAGGGCTCCTACGAGCAGTACTTC. Protein product: CASGLDSEGSYEQYF.

The chain links TRBV4-3 to TRBJ2-3, with 8 bases aligning to TRBD2. The CDR3 is 16 amino acids. The V gene's germline CDR1 is LGHNA and CDR2 YSLEER. Germline trimming cut 1 base from V and 2 bases from J; bases unmatched to any gene: 5. DNA of the CDR3: TGCGCCAGCAGCCAAGGGTTAGCGGGGTTCACAGATACGCAGTATTTT. It encodes CASSQGLAGFTDTQYF.

The chain couples TRBV6-2 or TRBV6-3 to TRBJ2-1; D gene uncertain. V dropped 0 bases and J dropped 10 bases, with 10 bases sitting between them. Germline loops: CDR1 MNHEY, CDR2 SVGEGT. The CDR3 contains 13 residues. CDR3 residues: CASSYSYFVEQFF. As DNA, the CDR3 is TGTGCCAGCAGTTACTCGTACTTCGTCGAGCAGTTCTTC.

The rearrangement joins TRBV19 to TRBJ2-1; 7 nucleotides line up with TRBD1. Germline loops: CDR1 LNHDA, CDR2 SQIVND (reference sequence). CDR3 length equals 15 residues. V was clipped by 8 bases and J by 2 bases; unmatched bases: 9. CDR3 protein: CASSGQARTYNEQFF. The CDR3 DNA sequence: TGTGCCAGTTCAGGACAGGCACGAACCTACAATGAGCAGTTCTTC. The full variable domain, in which reference TRBV19 and TRBJ2-1 provide the parts outside the CDR3, is DGGITQSPKYLFRKEGQNVTLSCEQNLNHDAMYWYRQDPGQGLRLIYYSQIVNDFQKGDIAEGYSVSREKKESFPLTVTSAQKNPTAFYLCASSGQARTYNEQFFGPGTRLTVL.

The table lists this clone with a few counts. The chain joins TRBV19 to TRBJ1-2; no reliable D call. Germline V gives CDR1 LNHDA, CDR2 SQIVND (reference sequence). Trimming took off 5 bases at V and 7 bases at J, with 8 bases between the two ends. The CDR3 is made up of 11 amino acids. In nucleotides, the CDR3 is TGTGCCAGTAGTTTATCTCGTGGCTACACCTTC. Protein sequence: CASSLSRGYTF.

The V call is TRBV25-1, the J call TRBJ2-5, with D possibly TRBD2 on 6 matching bases. CDR1 and CDR2 from the germline V gene are MGHDK and SYGVNS. CDR3 length: 14 amino acids. Trimming left V 1 base short and J 6 bases short, with 12 bases between. CDR3 loop: CASSEWGDGQTQYF. For the CDR3, the DNA is TGTGCCAGCAGTGAATGGGGGGACGGGCAGACCCAGTACTTC.

The chain uses TRBV4-1 and TRBJ2-5, with 11 positions matching TRBD2. The CDR3 has 15 residues. Germline lookup yields CDR1 MGHRA and CDR2 YSYEKL. V was clipped by 4 bases and J by 5 bases; unmatched bases: 6. CDR3 region: CASSLSGGALETQYF. The CDR3 DNA follows: TGCGCCAGCAGCCTTAGCGGGGGGGCCCTGGAGACCCAGTACTTC.

The rearrangement uses TRBV28 and TRBJ2-7; 7 bases agree with TRBD1. Germline-derived CDR1 and CDR2 are MDHEN and SYDVKM. V lost 6 bases, J lost 3 bases, and 8 bases stayed unmatched. This CDR3 comprises 14 residues. Here the CDR3 reads CASSEDRFYYEQYF. Here the CDR3 DNA reads TGTGCCAGCAGCGAGGACAGGTTTTACTACGAGCAGTACTTC.

V is TRBV10-3 and J is TRBJ1-5; 10 bases map to TRBD1. Losses at the gene ends were 2 bases for V and 4 bases for J; bases not matched to a gene: 8. The CDR3 totals 17 residues. From germline, CDR1 is ENHRY and CDR2 SYGVKD. CDR3 DNA sequence: TGTGCCATCAGTGAGCGGGGGGGGACAGGGGCAAATCAGCCCCAGCATTTT. Its translation is CAISERGGTGANQPQHF.

The chain joins TRBV5-6 to TRBJ2-7, with TRBD1 matching 8 bases. The CDR3 has 11 residues. CDR1 and CDR2 from the germline V gene are SGHDT and YYEEEE. V lost 4 bases and J lost 12; bases outside the gene matches: 6. The CDR3 DNA reads as TGTGCCAGCAGCCAGGGACAGGCCATGTACTTC. Its protein product is CASSQGQAMYF. The complete variable domain, with remaining parts taken from reference TRBV5-6 and TRBJ2-7, reads DAGVTQSPTHLIKTRGQQVTLRCSPKSGHDTVSWYQQALGQGPQFIFQYYEEEERQRGNFPDRFSGHQFPNYSSELNVNALLLGDSALYLCASSQGQAMYFGPGTRLTVT.

The CDR3 protein is CASQGMNTEAFF. The CDR3 DNA reads as TGTGCCAGCCAGGGTATGAACACTGAAGCTTTCTTT. V gene TRBV5-5 combines with J gene TRBJ1-1, with D tentatively TRBD1 (5 bases). Looked up from germline, CDR1 is SGHKS and CDR2 is YYEKEE (reference sequence). This CDR3 is built from 12 residues. The V and J ends lost 7 bases and 0 bases respectively, with 7 bases between them.

A few counts support this clone. The chain uses TRBV2 and TRBJ1-5; D ambiguous. There are 14 residues in the CDR3. Between the trimmed V and J ends, which lost 4 bases and 9 bases, there was a span of 16 bases. Germline V gives CDR1 SNHLY, CDR2 FYNNEI. Here the CDR3 reads CASSVRPGAGPQHF. CDR3 nucleotides: TGTGCCAGCAGTGTTCGCCCGGGAGCGGGGCCCCAGCATTTT.

The CDR3 nucleotides read TGTGCCAGCAGTGAATTGGGACAGGTAATCCTTAACGAGCAGTACTTC. Translated, it gives CASSELGQVILNEQYF. The chain is built from TRBV6-1 and TRBJ2-7, with 8 bases lining up with TRBD1. Unmatched junction bases numbered 11, after V lost 2 bases and J lost 5 bases. The CDR3 consists of 16 residues. From germline, CDR1 is MNHNS and CDR2 SASEGT.

The genes are TRBV18 and TRBJ2-7; D not resolved. Germline V gene sequence: CDR1 KGHSH, CDR2 LQKENI. Trimming took off 5 bases at V and 6 bases at J, with 11 bases between the two ends. The CDR3 sequence is 12 residues long. CDR3 coding DNA: TGTGCCAGCTCAGAACGGGTCAGCGAGCAGTACTTC. It yields the protein CASSERVSEQYF.

V gene TRBV11-2 combines with J gene TRBJ1-4; the D gene is possibly TRBD1 (5 bases). The CDR3 has 14 residues. Germline CDR1 is SGHAT and CDR2 is FQNNGV. V was pared by 2 bases and J by 6 bases, with 10 bases between. The CDR3 is CASSLRGTYEKLFF. The CDR3 DNA is TGTGCCAGCAGCTTACGGGGGACGTATGAAAAACTGTTTTTT.

This chain joins TRBV6-5 and TRBJ2-7; TRBD1 agrees at 11 bases. The germline V gene has CDR1 MNHEY and CDR2 SVGAGI. J was trimmed by 6 bases and V by 7 bases; bases with no gene match: 11. There are 15 residues in the CDR3. CDR3 bases: TGTGCCAGCACGACGACCGGGACAGGGGGACTCGAGCAGTACTTC. It encodes CASTTTGTGGLEQYF.

The V and J genes are TRBV19 and TRBJ2-2; TRBD2 aligns across 11 bases. In germline, CDR1 is LNHDA, CDR2 SQIVND (reference sequence). This CDR3 comprises 16 residues. With V trimmed by 6 bases and J by 1 base, 4 bases remained unmatched. The CDR3 DNA reads TGTGCCAGTAGGGGGGGGACTAGCGGGAACACCGGGGAGCTGTTTTTT. Amino acids: CASRGGTSGNTGELFF.

The gene calls are TRBV18 and TRBJ2-7; 11 positions match TRBD2. The V segment lost 0 bases and the J segment 7 bases; nucleotides outside the gene matches: 11. The CDR3 extends over 17 amino acids. Germline V gene data show CDR1 as KGHSH and CDR2 as LQKENI. The CDR3 here is CASSPPGTSGLRGEQYF. The CDR3 nucleotides are TGTGCCAGCTCACCACCCGGGACTAGCGGACTTCGGGGGGAGCAGTACTTC.

The chain is built from TRBV24-1 and TRBJ2-1; TRBD2 aligns across 9 bases. The V segment lost 3 bases and the J segment 5 bases; nucleotides outside the gene matches: 4. Per germline, CDR1 KGHDR and CDR2 SFDVKD. The CDR3 length is 15 residues. CDR3 amino acids: CATSDPSGGNNEQFF. Written as DNA, the CDR3 is TGTGCCACCAGTGATCCCAGCGGGGGGAACAATGAGCAGTTCTTC.

The sample holds one count of this clone. The chain has TRBV7-9 and TRBJ2-3; 8 nucleotides match TRBD2. This CDR3 has 15 residues. Unmatched junction bases numbered 2, after V lost 1 base and J lost 2 bases. Germline V gene sequence: CDR1 SEHNR, CDR2 FQNEAQ (reference sequence). CDR3 in DNA: TGTGCCAGCAGCTTAGTTAGCGGGAACACAGATACGCAGTATTTT. Its protein product is CASSLVSGNTDTQYF.

V gene TRBV13 combines with J gene TRBJ2-1; D gene ambiguous. V shed 2 bases and J shed 4 bases, with 6 bases lying between them. The CDR3 spans 13 residues. Germline V gene lookup returns CDR1 PRHDT and CDR2 FYEKMQ (reference sequence). The CDR3 region is CASSLTGYNEQFF. The CDR3 DNA sequence: TGTGCCAGCAGCTTAACCGGGTACAATGAGCAGTTCTTC.

The gene calls are TRBV9 and TRBJ1-1; possibly TRBD1 for D (6 bases). Germline CDR1 reads SGDLS; CDR2 reads YYNGEE. This CDR3 spans 14 amino acids. The germline V and J ends were trimmed by 2 bases and 5 bases, with 13 bases remaining between them. The CDR3 sequence: CASSVGGAETEAFF. The CDR3 DNA is TGTGCCAGCAGCGTTGGGGGCGCGGAGACTGAAGCTTTCTTT.